This TCR beta chain is drawn from a study of blood T cell repertoires in COVID-19. The CDR3 is 13 residues long. Between the trimmed V and J ends, which lost 6 bases and 4 bases, there was a span of 12 bases. CDR1 LGHDT and CDR2 YNNKEL come from the germline V gene (reference sequence). TCRdb's copy holds only in-frame clones and misses some; the assay was immunoSEQ multiplex PCR. The table lists hundreds of thousands of clones, 89% of them singletons. This chain uses TRBV3-1 (or the pseudogene TRBV3-2) with TRBJ1-2; a weak D match, TRBD1 (6 bases). The source material was PBMCs or T cells enriched from blood (not recorded which). This TCR was recovered from a man aged 60-69 years who had recovered from COVID-19. The CDR3 loop reads CASSEGGLYGYTF. The CDR3 nucleotides read TGTGCCAGCAGTGAGGGGGGGCTCTATGGCTACACCTTC.